The clone carrying this TCR beta chain was seen a few times. It was with unique molecular identifiers that the TCRbeta library was prepared. MiXCR, applied by TCRdb to the PCR reads, yields one record per CDR3 protein. The profile shows around 600,000 distinct CDR3 sequences, under 12% of them singletons. The sample is drawn from a study of T-cell reconstitution after alpha-beta-depleted transplantation in children. V was clipped by 1 base and J by 1 base; unmatched bases: 6. The CDR3 consists of 16 residues. The germline V gene encodes CDR1 LNHNV and CDR2 YYDKDF (reference sequence). The chain has TRBV15 and TRBJ1-2, with 7 bases lining up with TRBD1. The receptor was derived from a human donor who donated a stem cell graft to a child with acute myeloid leukemia. This specimen consisted of PBMCs from the stem cell graft donor, obtained from the stem cell graft. The CDR3 coding sequence is TGTGCCACCAGCAGAGGGACAGGTTTGGGTAACTATGGCTACACCTTC. Its translation is CATSRGTGLGNYGYTF.